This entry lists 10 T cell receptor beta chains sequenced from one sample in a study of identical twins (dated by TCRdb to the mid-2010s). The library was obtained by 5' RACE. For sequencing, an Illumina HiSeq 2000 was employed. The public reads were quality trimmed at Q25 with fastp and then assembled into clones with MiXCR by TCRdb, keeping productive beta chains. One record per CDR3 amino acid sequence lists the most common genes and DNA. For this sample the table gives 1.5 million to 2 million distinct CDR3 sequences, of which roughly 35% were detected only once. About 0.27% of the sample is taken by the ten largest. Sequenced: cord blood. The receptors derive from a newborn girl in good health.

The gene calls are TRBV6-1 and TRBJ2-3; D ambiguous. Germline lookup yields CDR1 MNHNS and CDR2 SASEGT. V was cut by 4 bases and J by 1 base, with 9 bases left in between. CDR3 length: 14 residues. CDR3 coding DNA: TGTGCCAGCAGTGGGCAGCTGGGCACAGATACGCAGTATTTT. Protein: CASSGQLGTDTQYF.

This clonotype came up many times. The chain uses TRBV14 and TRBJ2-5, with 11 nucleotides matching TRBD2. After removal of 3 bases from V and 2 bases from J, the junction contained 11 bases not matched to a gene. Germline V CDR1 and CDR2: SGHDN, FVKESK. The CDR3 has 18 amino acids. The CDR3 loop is CASSHRSLAGGLQETQYF. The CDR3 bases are TGTGCCAGCAGCCACCGATCTCTAGCGGGGGGTCTTCAAGAGACCCAGTACTTC.

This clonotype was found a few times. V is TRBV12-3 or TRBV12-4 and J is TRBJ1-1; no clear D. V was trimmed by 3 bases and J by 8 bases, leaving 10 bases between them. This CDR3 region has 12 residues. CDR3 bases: TGTGCCAGCAGTTTCATGGGCGGGGAAGCTTTCTTT. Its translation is CASSFMGGEAFF.

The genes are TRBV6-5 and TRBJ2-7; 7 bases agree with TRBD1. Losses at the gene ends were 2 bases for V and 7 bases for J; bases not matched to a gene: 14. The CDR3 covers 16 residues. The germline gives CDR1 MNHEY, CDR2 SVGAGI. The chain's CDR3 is CASSYMWRQGVGEQYF. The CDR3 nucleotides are TGTGCCAGCAGTTACATGTGGAGACAGGGAGTGGGTGAGCAGTACTTC.

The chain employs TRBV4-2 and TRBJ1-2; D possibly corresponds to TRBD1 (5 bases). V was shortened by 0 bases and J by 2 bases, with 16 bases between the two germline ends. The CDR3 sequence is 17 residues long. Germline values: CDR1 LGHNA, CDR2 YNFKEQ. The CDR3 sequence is CASSQDPERGRNYGYTF. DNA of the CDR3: TGTGCCAGCAGCCAAGATCCGGAAAGGGGCCGAAACTATGGCTACACCTTC.

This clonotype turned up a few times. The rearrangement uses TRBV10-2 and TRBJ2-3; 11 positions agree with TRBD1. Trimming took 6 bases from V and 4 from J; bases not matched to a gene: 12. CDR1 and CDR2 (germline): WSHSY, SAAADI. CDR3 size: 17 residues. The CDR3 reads CASSRTGGFEYPDTQYF. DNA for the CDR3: TGCGCCAGCAGCCGGACAGGGGGCTTCGAGTATCCAGATACGCAGTATTTT.

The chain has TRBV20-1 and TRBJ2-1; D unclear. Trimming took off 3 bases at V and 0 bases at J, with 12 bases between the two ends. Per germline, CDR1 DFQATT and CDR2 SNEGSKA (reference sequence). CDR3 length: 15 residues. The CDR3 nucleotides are TGCAGTGCTAGGACTCGCGTATCCTCCTACAATGAGCAGTTCTTC. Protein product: CSARTRVSSYNEQFF.

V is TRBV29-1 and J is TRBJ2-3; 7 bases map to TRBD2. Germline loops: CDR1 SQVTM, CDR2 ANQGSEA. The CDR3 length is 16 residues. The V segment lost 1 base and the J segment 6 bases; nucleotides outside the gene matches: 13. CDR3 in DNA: TGCAGCGTTGAAGGGCTAGCTCGGGGGAGGGTTGATACGCAGTATTTT. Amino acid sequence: CSVEGLARGRVDTQYF.

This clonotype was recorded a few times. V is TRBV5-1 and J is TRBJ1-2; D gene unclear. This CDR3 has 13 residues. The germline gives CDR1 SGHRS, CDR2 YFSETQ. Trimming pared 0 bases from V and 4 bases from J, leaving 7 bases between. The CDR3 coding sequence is TGCGCCAGCAGCTTGGAGGCTTCCTATGGCTACACCTTC. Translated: CASSLEASYGYTF.

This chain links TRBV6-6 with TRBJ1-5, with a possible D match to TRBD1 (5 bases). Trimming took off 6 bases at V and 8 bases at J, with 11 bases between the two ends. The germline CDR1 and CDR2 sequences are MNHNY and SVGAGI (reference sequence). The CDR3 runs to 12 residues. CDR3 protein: CASSRDWKPQHF. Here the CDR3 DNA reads TGTGCCAGCAGCAGGGATTGGAAGCCCCAGCATTTT.